One and the same sample provided the 32 T cell receptor beta chains below, sequenced in a study of blood T cells in healthy people across ages. Using a J-beta primer mix together with a sample-barcoded 5' primer, a second PCR was run for roughly 6 to 11 cycles. MiXCR was run by TCRdb on the 5' RACE reads, yielding one entry per CDR3 protein. The sample carries about 970,000 distinct CDR3 sequences, approximately 50% recorded once. Sequencing was done on a sample of blood. All receptors come from a woman aged 55 to 70 in good health.

This clonotype came up a few times. J is TRBJ2-7 and V is TRBV2; D remains ambiguous. V was trimmed by 4 bases and J by 6 bases, leaving 16 bases between them. The CDR3 length is 14 residues. The germline V gene has CDR1 SNHLY and CDR2 FYNNEI. CDR3 nucleotide sequence: TGTGCCAGCAGTGTAAGCTCAGTCGGGTGCGAGCAGTACTTC. It encodes CASSVSSVGCEQYF. Supplemented by reference TRBV2 and TRBJ2-7, the full variable domain reads EPEVTQTPSHQVTQMGQEVILRCVPISNHLYFYWYRQILGQKVEFLVSFYNNEISEKSEIFDDQFSVERPDGSNFTLKIRSTKLEDSAMYFCASSVSSVGCEQYFGPGTRLTVT.

This clonotype was counted between two and nine times. This rearrangement joins TRBV4-2 to TRBJ2-7, with 7 bases that match TRBD2. There are 13 residues in the CDR3. V lost 2 bases, J lost 7 bases, and 5 bases stayed unmatched. Germline V gives CDR1 LGHNA, CDR2 YNFKEQ. The CDR3 protein is CASSQREADEQYF. The CDR3 bases are TGTGCCAGCAGCCAACGGGAGGCTGATGAGCAGTACTTC.

This sequence joins TRBV12-3 or TRBV12-4 and TRBJ2-7, with 8 bases identical to TRBD1. This CDR3 is 14 amino acids long. The V segment lost 5 bases and the J segment 2 bases; nucleotides outside the gene matches: 5. In DNA form, the CDR3 reads TGTGCCAGCAGTCAACCGGACAGGGCCTACGAGCAGTACTTC. Translating gives CASSQPDRAYEQYF.

The rearrangement joins TRBV29-1 to TRBJ1-5; D uncertain. CDR1 and CDR2 (germline): SQVTM, ANQGSEA. V was trimmed by 7 bases and J by 5 bases, leaving 9 bases between them. The CDR3 is 11 residues long. CDR3 loop: CSGANHQPQHF. CDR3 nucleotides: TGCAGCGGGGCTAACCATCAGCCCCAGCATTTT.

This chain joins TRBV27 and TRBJ1-1; D unresolved. Per germline, CDR1 MNHEY and CDR2 SMNVEV (reference sequence). Trimming cost V 3 bases and J 5 bases, with 16 bases left between them. This CDR3 has 15 residues. The CDR3 here is CASSFIGHGETEAFF. In nucleotides, the CDR3 is TGTGCCAGCAGTTTTATAGGGCATGGCGAAACTGAAGCTTTCTTT.

This clonotype was recorded only once. The chain uses TRBV6-5 and TRBJ1-5, with D uncertain. Germline assignment: CDR1 MNHEY and CDR2 SVGAGI. The CDR3 is made up of 13 amino acids. Trimming took off 5 bases at V and 10 bases at J, with 15 bases between the two ends. The CDR3 reads CASSPTTSSPQHF. CDR3 sequence (DNA): TGTGCCAGCAGTCCAACGACCTCTTCCCCCCAGCATTTT.

V is TRBV7-2 and J is TRBJ1-2, with D tentatively TRBD1 (5 bases). The CDR3 consists of 14 residues. Trimming took 5 bases from V and 8 from J, leaving 18 bases between them. Per germline, CDR1 SGHTA and CDR2 FQGNSA. The CDR3 nucleotides read TGTGCCAGCAGCAAGGCGGGGCGGGTCGGCGGCTACACCTTC. Encoded protein: CASSKAGRVGGYTF.

This clonotype has just a few counts. The J gene is TRBJ2-7, the V gene TRBV6-5; TRBD1 or TRBD2 may be the D gene (5 bases each). This CDR3 comprises 18 residues. CDR1 MNHEY and CDR2 SVGAGI come from the germline V gene. Between the trimmed V and J ends, which lost 4 bases and 0 bases, there was a span of 22 bases. CDR3 protein: CASSSGAIHFQSSYEQYF. CDR3 bases: TGTGCCAGCAGTTCCGGGGCCATACATTTTCAGAGCTCCTACGAGCAGTACTTC.

The chain carries TRBV10-3 and TRBJ2-4; D is undetermined. The DNA end lines up better with TRBJ2-5; the J call may be wrong. The CDR3 spans 13 residues. Per the germline V gene, CDR1 is ENHRY and CDR2 is SYGVKD. The CDR3 region is CAISEPHQETQYF. For the CDR3, the DNA is TGTGCCATCAGTGAGCCACACCAAGAGACCCAGTACTTC.

This clonotype came up once. The chain combines TRBV10-3 with TRBJ2-1; TRBD2 aligns across 10 bases. CDR3 length equals 15 residues. Germline V gives CDR1 ENHRY, CDR2 SYGVKD. Trimming took 4 bases from V and 8 from J; bases not matched to a gene: 8. The CDR3 protein is CAISAGLAHKDEQFF. The DNA for the CDR3 is TGTGCCATCAGTGCGGGACTAGCGCATAAGGATGAGCAGTTCTTC.

For the CDR3, the DNA is TGCAGCGTTGGTCGCAGGGGCGGGACAGATACGCAGTATTTT. It translates to CSVGRRGGTDTQYF. This chain uses TRBV29-1 with TRBJ2-3; D may be TRBD1 (6 bases). The CDR3 is made up of 14 amino acids. Germline CDR1 is SQVTM and CDR2 is ANQGSEA. The V end was cut by 4 bases, the J end by 3 bases, with 14 bases between.

J is TRBJ2-3 and V is TRBV27; tentative D call: TRBD1 (5 bases). V was shortened by 5 bases and J by 9 bases, with 9 bases between the two germline ends. CDR1 is MNHEY, CDR2 SMNVEV, per germline (reference sequence). The length of the CDR3 is 11 residues. CDR3 protein: CASSQGPTQYF. CDR3 bases: TGTGCCAGCAGTCAGGGCCCAACGCAGTATTTT.

This clonotype was counted a few times. The rearrangement uses TRBV4-2 and TRBJ2-3; the D gene is possibly TRBD2 (6 bases). V was clipped by 4 bases and J by 9 bases, with 20 bases between them. CDR3 length: 15 residues. Germline V lookup: CDR1 LGHNA, CDR2 YNFKEQ. The CDR3 loop is CASSPTRSGPGTQYF. DNA of the CDR3: TGTGCCAGCAGCCCAACCCGGAGCGGGCCGGGAACGCAGTATTTT.

The CDR3 sequence: CASSLLSQGVSGELFF. Here the CDR3 DNA reads TGTGCCAGCAGCTTATTATCACAGGGGGTATCCGGGGAGCTGTTTTTT. The V call is TRBV7-2, the J call TRBJ2-2; TRBD1 aligns across 8 bases. The germline V gene encodes CDR1 SGHTA and CDR2 FQGNSA. This CDR3 region has 16 residues. V lost 2 bases and J lost 6; bases outside the gene matches: 8. Using reference TRBV7-2 and TRBJ2-2 for the parts outside the CDR3, the full variable domain is GAGVSQSPSNKVTEKGKDVELRCDPISGHTALYWYRQSLGQGLEFLIYFQGNSAPDKSGLPSDRFSAERTGGSVSTLTIQRTQQEDSAVYLCASSLLSQGVSGELFFGEGSRLTVL.

V usage is TRBV20-1 and J usage is TRBJ1-6; D is unclear. Trimming shortened V by 1 base and J by 10 bases, and 17 bases separated the two germline ends. Looked up from germline, CDR1 is DFQATT and CDR2 is SNEGSKA (reference sequence). CDR3 length equals 15 residues. CDR3 protein: CSARVVIPLGSPLHF. The CDR3 coding sequence is TGCAGTGCTAGAGTAGTAATCCCGTTGGGCTCACCCCTCCACTTT.

The J gene is TRBJ1-4, the V gene TRBV25-1; unclear D gene. V was trimmed by 8 bases and J by 0 bases, leaving 10 bases between them. Germline CDR1 reads MGHDK; CDR2 reads SYGVNS. This CDR3 is built from 14 residues. As DNA, the CDR3 is TGTGCCAGCGGGGAACACTCAACTAATGAAAAACTGTTTTTT. Protein sequence: CASGEHSTNEKLFF.

The chain couples TRBV2 to TRBJ2-3, with 11 bases fitting TRBD1. Looked up from germline, CDR1 is SNHLY and CDR2 is FYNNEI. This CDR3 contains 15 residues. Trimming removed 11 bases from V and 9 bases from J; junction bases left unmatched: 16. CDR3 nucleotide sequence: TGTGCCTCCAGGGCGGCTAGCGGACAGGGGGCGACGCAGTATTTT. Protein product: CASRAASGQGATQYF.

V usage is TRBV7-9 and J usage is TRBJ2-5; a possible D gene is TRBD1 (5 bases). V lost 3 bases and J lost 5, with 10 bases in between. The CDR3 loop spans 13 amino acids. Germline V gene lookup returns CDR1 SEHNR and CDR2 FQNEAQ (reference sequence). CDR3 sequence: CASSFSQGETQYF. Here the CDR3 DNA reads TGTGCCAGCAGCTTTTCCCAGGGCGAGACCCAGTACTTC.

V usage is TRBV9 and J usage is TRBJ2-5, with 10 bases that match TRBD1. Germline V gene data show CDR1 as SGDLS and CDR2 as YYNGEE. This CDR3 spans 17 amino acids. Losses at the gene ends were 4 bases for V and 0 bases for J; bases not matched to a gene: 9. The DNA of the CDR3 is TGTGCCAGCAGCACGGGACAGGGGCGACAGTACCAAGAGACCCAGTACTTC. Its protein is CASSTGQGRQYQETQYF.

This chain's CDR3 is CASSNQNQPQHF. CDR3 nucleotide sequence: TGTGCCAGCAGCAATCAGAATCAGCCCCAGCATTTT. V gene TRBV7-9 combines with J gene TRBJ1-5; no clear D. The CDR3 runs 12 residues. Looked up from germline, CDR1 is SEHNR and CDR2 is FQNEAQ (reference sequence). Trimming took 5 bases from V and 4 from J, leaving 6 bases between them.

The rearrangement uses TRBV9 and TRBJ2-3; TRBD1 matches 10 bases. The CDR3 sequence is 14 residues long. CDR1 SGDLS and CDR2 YYNGEE come from the germline V gene. The V segment lost 3 bases and the J segment 7 bases; nucleotides outside the gene matches: 5. CDR3 region: CASSARDRGNTQYF. DNA for the CDR3: TGTGCCAGCAGCGCCCGGGACAGGGGTAATACGCAGTATTTT.

Remarks on this clonotype: The junction departs from the called germline gene at one end, perhaps through a read error. DNA for the CDR3: TGTGTCATCAGGTCCGGGACGGGGCTCGAGACCCAGTACTTC. This sequence encodes CVIRSGTGLETQYF. This rearrangement joins TRBV10-3 to TRBJ2-7; either TRBD1 or TRBD2 may supply D (5 bases each). The end of the DNA is better explained by TRBJ2-5, so the J call may be wrong. The germline V gene has CDR1 ENHRY and CDR2 SYGVKD. The CDR3 sequence is 14 residues long.

DNA for the CDR3: TGTGCCAGCCAGGGCGGCTATGGCTACACCTTC. This encodes CASQGGYGYTF. This sequence joins TRBV6-2 or TRBV6-3 and TRBJ1-2; tentatively, D is TRBD1 (5 bases). With 8 bases removed from V and 4 bases from J, the gap between germline ends came to 8 bases. Germline CDR1 and CDR2: MNHEY and SVGEGT. The CDR3 is made up of 11 amino acids.

The V and J genes are TRBV20-1 and TRBJ2-5; D is possibly TRBD1 or TRBD2 (6 bases each). Looked up from germline, CDR1 is DFQATT and CDR2 is SNEGSKA (reference sequence). The CDR3 loop spans 16 amino acids. The V end was cut by 0 bases, the J end by 1 base, with 15 bases between. CDR3 region: CSAREFRGRSQETQYF. Written as DNA, the CDR3 is TGCAGTGCTAGAGAGTTTCGGGGGCGCTCCCAAGAGACCCAGTACTTC.

This clonotype was recorded a few times. The chain links TRBV15 to TRBJ2-4, with unresolved D. Germline assignment: CDR1 LNHNV and CDR2 YYDKDF (reference sequence). V was trimmed by 1 base and J by 6 bases, leaving 7 bases between them. The CDR3 runs to 13 residues. CDR3 coding DNA: TGTGCCACCAGCAGAGGGGATGTAAACATTCAGTACTTC. This encodes CATSRGDVNIQYF.

The V call is TRBV4-2, the J call TRBJ2-1; weak D call: TRBD2 (6 bases). CDR1 LGHNA and CDR2 YNFKEQ come from the germline V gene. The CDR3 length is 17 residues. Trimming shortened V by 2 bases and J by 1 base, and 15 bases separated the two germline ends. The CDR3 region has the DNA TGTGCCAGCAGCCAAAGCACGGGACTCGGGTCCTACAATGAGCAGTTCTTC. Encoded protein: CASSQSTGLGSYNEQFF.

A few counts support this clonotype. The rearrangement links TRBV6-2 or TRBV6-3 to TRBJ2-7, with TRBD2 identical over 11 bases. V was pared by 6 bases and J by 0 bases, with 10 bases of the junction left unmatched. Germline V gives CDR1 MNHEY, CDR2 SVGEGT. The CDR3 consists of 17 residues. The CDR3 here is CASSQIGLAGISYEQYF. CDR3 nucleotides: TGTGCCAGCAGCCAGATCGGACTAGCGGGTATCTCCTACGAGCAGTACTTC.

This clonotype was observed a few times. This chain links TRBV25-1 with TRBJ2-1; D is perhaps TRBD1 (7 bases). V lost 9 bases and J lost 12, with 24 bases in between. Germline V gene lookup returns CDR1 MGHDK and CDR2 SYGVNS. The CDR3 is 14 residues long. CDR3 sequence: CASDPGQSFGGQFF. In DNA form, the CDR3 reads TGTGCCAGTGATCCGGGACAGTCCTTCGGGGGGCAGTTCTTC. Full variable domain (missing parts from reference TRBV25-1 and TRBJ2-1): EADIYQTPRYLVIGTGKKITLECSQTMGHDKMYWYQQDPGMELHLIHYSYGVNSTEKGDLSSESTVSRIRTEHFPLTLESARPSHTSQYLCASDPGQSFGGQFFGPGTRLTVL.

This clonotype was observed a few times. CDR3 sequence (DNA): TGCAGTGCGAAACAGAGTGGCTATGGCTACACCTTC. Translated: CSAKQSGYGYTF. The chain joins TRBV20-1 to TRBJ1-2; D not resolved. Germline V CDR1 and CDR2: DFQATT, SNEGSKA (reference sequence). The CDR3 has 12 residues. V lost 6 bases and J lost 4, with 12 bases in between.

The genes are TRBV20-1 and TRBJ2-7; 7 bases map to TRBD2. There are 13 residues in the CDR3. In germline, CDR1 is DFQATT, CDR2 SNEGSKA (reference sequence). Trimming at V came to 5 bases and at J to 3 bases, leaving 7 bases not matched to a gene. The CDR3 reads CSAAGTIIYEQYF. In nucleotides, the CDR3 is TGCAGTGCTGCCGGGACTATTATCTACGAGCAGTACTTC.

The chain uses TRBV7-8 and TRBJ2-7, with no clear D. CDR3 length: 12 residues. V dropped 0 bases and J dropped 3 bases, with 3 bases sitting between them. The V gene's germline CDR1 is SGHVS and CDR2 FQNEAQ. The CDR3 here is CASSLANYEQYF. CDR3 bases: TGTGCCAGCAGCTTAGCGAACTACGAGCAGTACTTC.

Concerning this clonotype: An end of the junction does not agree with germline; a read error may underlie this. The chain is built from TRBV5-1 and TRBJ2-1; 9 bases fit TRBD1. There are 13 residues in the CDR3. Germline V CDR1 and CDR2: SGHRS, YFSETQ. The CDR3 DNA follows: TGTGCCAGCAGCCGGGACAGGGACAATGAGCAGTTCTTC. This encodes CASSRDRDNEQFF.